The 16 T cell receptor beta chains given below trace back to one sample, sequenced in a study of blood T cell repertoires in COVID-19. The data were produced by immunoSEQ multiplex PCR, yet TCRdb's version contains in-frame clones alone and is incomplete. The profile shows 140,000 to 150,000 clones, around 72% of them singletons. What was sequenced was peripheral blood. These receptors were collected from a woman aged 60-70 years with acute or convalescent COVID-19.

The chain links TRBV28 to TRBJ2-7, with 9 bases identical to TRBD1. Trimming at V came to 3 bases and at J to 4 bases, leaving 1 base not matched to a gene. There are 13 residues in the CDR3. Germline V gene sequence: CDR1 MDHEN, CDR2 SYDVKM. The CDR3 region is CASSLGTGYEQYF. In nucleotides, the CDR3 is TGTGCCAGCAGTTTGGGGACAGGGTACGAGCAGTACTTC.

V is TRBV6-2 or TRBV6-3 and J is TRBJ2-2, with D perhaps TRBD2 (6 bases). Trimming shortened V by 2 bases and J by 2 bases, and 15 bases separated the two germline ends. Germline loops: CDR1 MNHEY, CDR2 SVGEGT. This CDR3 region has 17 residues. CDR3 sequence: CASSYVLDGGNTGELFF. The CDR3 DNA sequence: TGTGCCAGCAGTTACGTTCTGGACGGGGGAAACACCGGGGAGCTGTTTTTT.

The chain combines TRBV7-9 with TRBJ2-7, with unresolved D. CDR3 length: 15 amino acids. CDR1 and CDR2 (germline): SEHNR, FQNEAQ (reference sequence). V was clipped by 1 base and J by 2 bases, with 12 bases between them. The CDR3: CASSLVVGRTYEQYF. The CDR3 nucleotides are TGTGCCAGCAGCTTAGTCGTGGGCAGGACCTACGAGCAGTACTTC. The full variable domain, its missing parts supplied by reference TRBV7-9 and TRBJ2-7, is DTGVSQNPRHKITKRGQNVTFRCDPISEHNRLYWYRQTLGQGPEFLTYFQNEAQLEKSRLLSDRFSAERPKGSFSTLEIQRTEQGDSAMYLCASSLVVGRTYEQYFGPGTRLTVT.

V gene TRBV5-1 combines with J gene TRBJ2-5, with 10 bases lining up with TRBD2. Germline lookup yields CDR1 SGHRS and CDR2 YFSETQ. The length of the CDR3 is 14 residues. Trimming removed 5 bases from V and 2 bases from J; junction bases left unmatched: 3. The CDR3 loop reads CASRTSGIQETQYF. The DNA for the CDR3 is TGCGCCAGCAGAACTAGCGGGATTCAAGAGACCCAGTACTTC.

This chain connects TRBV7-9 to TRBJ2-5; TRBD2 is a possible D gene (6 bases). This CDR3 spans 14 amino acids. Germline assignment: CDR1 SEHNR and CDR2 FQNEAQ (reference sequence). Trimming took 5 bases from V and 1 from J, leaving 11 bases between them. The CDR3 is CASSPGLIQETQYF. CDR3 nucleotides: TGTGCCAGCAGCCCGGGACTCATCCAAGAGACCCAGTACTTC.

This chain connects TRBV27 to TRBJ2-1, with 10 bases identical to TRBD1. The germline CDR1 and CDR2 sequences are MNHEY and SMNVEV (reference sequence). The CDR3 is 15 amino acids. The J segment lost 6 bases and the V segment lost 5 bases, leaving 7 bases of the junction unmatched. CDR3 nucleotides: TGTGCCAGCAGTAAGACAGGGGGCCTTTCCAATGAGCAGTTCTTC. It yields the protein CASSKTGGLSNEQFF.

The chain recombines TRBV19 with TRBJ2-1, with 7 bases lining up with TRBD2. V gave up 6 bases and J gave up 3 bases; unmatched junction bases: 8. The CDR3 sequence is 15 residues long. Germline CDR1 and CDR2: LNHDA and SQIVND (reference sequence). CDR3 nucleotide sequence: TGTGCCAGTAGAGCCCAACGCGGGAGCTACAATGAGCAGTTCTTC. The encoded protein is CASRAQRGSYNEQFF.

This sequence joins TRBV28 and TRBJ2-3, with D possibly TRBD1 on 6 matching bases. CDR1 and CDR2 (germline): MDHEN, SYDVKM. Trimming stripped 10 bases from V and 1 base from J, with 12 bases between. The CDR3 spans 13 residues. CDR3 amino acids: CATGPGGTDTQYF. The CDR3 DNA follows: TGTGCCACCGGGCCAGGGGGCACAGATACGCAGTATTTT.

The V gene is TRBV6-1, the J gene TRBJ2-1; D might be TRBD1 (6 bases). The CDR3 loop spans 15 amino acids. Germline V gene data show CDR1 as MNHNS and CDR2 as SASEGT. The V and J ends lost 0 bases and 12 bases respectively, with 18 bases between them. The CDR3 region is CASSEAGAGQVRQFF. CDR3 in DNA: TGTGCCAGCAGTGAAGCGGGGGCGGGTCAAGTGAGGCAGTTCTTC.

The CDR3 loop is CASSQVASSTSGREQYF. CDR3 bases: TGCGCCAGCAGCCAAGTCGCCTCAAGTACCTCGGGGAGGGAGCAGTACTTC. This chain links TRBV4-1 with TRBJ2-7; TRBD2 is a possible D gene (6 bases). The CDR3 has 17 amino acids. The germline V gene has CDR1 MGHRA and CDR2 YSYEKL. Trimming pared 1 base from V and 7 bases from J, leaving 23 bases between.

This rearrangement joins TRBV30 to TRBJ2-1, with D unresolved. Per the germline V gene, CDR1 is GTSNPN and CDR2 is SVGIG (reference sequence). Trimming left V 7 bases short and J 4 bases short, with 8 bases between. The CDR3 contains 11 residues. The CDR3 spells CAFKQYNEQFF. The CDR3 DNA reads TGTGCCTTCAAACAGTACAATGAGCAGTTCTTC.

J is TRBJ2-2 and V is TRBV18, with 9 nucleotides matching TRBD1. Trimming took 3 bases from V and 5 from J; bases not matched to a gene: 1. Germline V gene data show CDR1 as KGHSH and CDR2 as LQKENI. The CDR3 totals 14 residues. CDR3 DNA sequence: TGTGCCAGCTCACCGGGACAGGGTACCGGGGAGCTGTTTTTT. Protein sequence: CASSPGQGTGELFF. The full variable domain, in which reference TRBV18 and TRBJ2-2 provide the parts outside the CDR3, is NAGVMQNPRHLVRRRGQEARLRCSPMKGHSHVYWYRQLPEEGLKFMVYLQKENIIDESGMPKERFSAEFPKEGPSILRIQQVVRGDSAAYFCASSPGQGTGELFFGEGSRLTVL.

This clone has just one count. This chain joins TRBV5-6 and TRBJ2-1; 14 bases are a match to TRBD2. V lost 0 bases and J lost 9; bases outside the gene matches: 5. The CDR3 loop spans 16 amino acids. Germline-derived CDR1 and CDR2 are SGHDT and YYEEEE. CDR3 DNA: TGTGCCAGCAGCTTGGCGGGACTAGCGGGAGTACTTGAGCAGTTCTTC. Protein sequence: CASSLAGLAGVLEQFF.

V and J are TRBV12-3 or TRBV12-4 and TRBJ2-7; the D gene is possibly TRBD1 (6 bases). The length of the CDR3 is 13 residues. Trimming pared 2 bases from V and 2 bases from J, leaving 7 bases between. CDR3 sequence reads: CASSLRTAYEQYF. CDR3 nucleotides: TGTGCCAGCAGTTTACGGACAGCCTACGAGCAGTACTTC.

The rearrangement links TRBV7-9 to TRBJ2-4; 8 positions agree with TRBD1. Trimming at V came to 2 bases and at J to 8 bases, leaving 2 bases not matched to a gene. Germline V gene data show CDR1 as SEHNR and CDR2 as FQNEAQ (reference sequence). CDR3 size: 13 residues. For the CDR3, the DNA is TGTGCCAGCAGCTTAACAGGGGGTGACATTCAGTACTTC. Translating it yields CASSLTGGDIQYF.

The chain carries TRBV5-6 and TRBJ1-1; maybe TRBD1 (6 bases). The CDR3 totals 14 residues. V was shortened by 5 bases and J by 3 bases, with 14 bases between the two germline ends. Germline V lookup: CDR1 SGHDT, CDR2 YYEEEE. CDR3 protein: CASRRGGVDTEAFF. The CDR3, as DNA: TGTGCCAGCAGACGGGGGGGCGTGGACACTGAAGCTTTCTTT.